This is a list of T cell receptor beta chains from one sample in a study of identifying expanded T cells in peripheral blood. Profiling relied on immunoSEQ multiplex PCR, and the TCRdb table lists in-frame clones only, not all of them. The table shows 91,000 or so clones, with about 90% occurring only once. Source material: blood. Every receptor here comes from a person aged 18 to 75 in good health. Each CDR3 is given with its conserved first and last residue. The order of the fields is J gene, D gene, clone size, V gene, CDR3 protein, CDR3 DNA. The D gene is left open where the match is weak. Where a row states a size, it is once, few, many or the class of an expanded clone; other rows omit it.

>TRBJ1-2|TRBD1|-|TRBV30
CAWSGTGMNYGYTF
TGTGCCTGGAGTGGGACAGGGATGAACTATGGCTACACCTTC
>TRBJ1-2|-|-|TRBV7-2
CASSPGQGIGGYTF
TGTGCCAGCAGCCCGGGGCAGGGAATAGGTGGCTACACCTTC
>TRBJ1-4|TRBD1|-|TRBV5-4
CASTSLRGQESEKLFF
TGTGCCAGCACCTCTTTGAGGGGACAGGAGAGTGAAAAACTGTTTTTT
>TRBJ2-1|-|-|TRBV28
CASWDQSSYNEQFF
TGTGCCAGCTGGGACCAAAGCTCCTACAATGAGCAGTTCTTC
>TRBJ1-4|-|-|TRBV4-1
CASSQANEKLFF
TGCGCCAGCAGCCAAGCCAACGAAAAACTGTTTTTT
>TRBJ2-7|-|-|TRBV4-1
CASSQPLGEQYF
TGCGCCAGCAGCCAACCTCTGGGGGAGCAGTACTTC
>TRBJ1-1|TRBD1|-|TRBV15
CATGDRAGGEAFF
TGTGCCACTGGTGACAGGGCCGGCGGTGAAGCTTTCTTT
>TRBJ1-2|TRBD1|-|TRBV30
CAWSEPPDRPGGGYTF
TGTGCCTGGAGTGAGCCCCCGGACAGGCCCGGGGGGGGCTACACCTTC
>TRBJ1-1|-|-|TRBV10-3
CAISESGGPEAFF
TGTGCCATCAGTGAGTCGGGGGGTCCCGAAGCTTTCTTT
>TRBJ1-1|-|-|TRBV30
CAWKFRGAGKAFF
TGTGCCTGGAAATTTCGGGGAGCCGGGAAAGCTTTCTTT
>TRBJ1-1|-|-|TRBV6-1
CASSDPPGRGRNRGGTEAFF
TGTGCCAGCAGTGATCCCCCGGGAAGGGGCCGCAACCGCGGGGGCACTGAAGCTTTCTTT
>TRBJ1-1|-|-|TRBV6-1
CASSDREHTEAFF
TGTGCCAGCAGTGACAGGGAGCACACTGAAGCTTTCTTT
>TRBJ2-3|TRBD2|-|TRBV4-1
CASSQDRTSGGLTDTQYF
TGCGCCAGCAGCCAAGATCGCACTAGCGGGGGACTCACAGATACGCAGTATTTT
>TRBJ2-2|TRBD1|-|TRBV7-9
CASKTGRNTGELFF
TGTGCCAGCAAGACAGGGCGGAACACCGGGGAGCTGTTTTTT
>TRBJ2-7|-|-|TRBV2
CASSEGPSYEQYF
TGTGCCAGCAGTGAAGGTCCCTCCTACGAGCAGTACTTC
>TRBJ1-1|TRBD1|-|TRBV28
CASRPQGPDTEAFF
TGTGCCAGCAGACCACAGGGGCCGGACACTGAAGCTTTCTTT
>TRBJ1-1|-|-|TRBV2
CASSESARTEAFF
TGTGCCAGCAGCGAATCGGCAAGAACTGAAGCTTTCTTT
>TRBJ2-1|-|-|TRBV11-2
CASSSETLSPYNEQFF
TGTGCCAGCAGCTCGGAGACACTCTCCCCGTACAATGAGCAGTTCTTC
>TRBJ2-1|-|-|TRBV19
CASSIGQDYYNEQFF
TGTGCCAGTAGTATAGGCCAGGACTATTACAATGAGCAGTTCTTC
>TRBJ2-5|-|-|TRBV30
CACNRDLQETQYF
TGTGCCTGTAACAGGGACCTACAAGAGACCCAGTACTTC
>TRBJ2-3|TRBD2|-|TRBV9
CASSAGTSGRGTDTQYF
TGTGCCAGCAGCGCCGGGACTAGCGGGAGAGGTACAGATACGCAGTATTTT
>TRBJ1-1|-|-|TRBV6-5
CAVGGVRDTEAFF
TGTGCCGTGGGGGGGGTACGGGACACTGAAGCTTTCTTT
>TRBJ2-4|-|-|TRBV29-1
CSVLARNIQYF
TGCAGCGTGTTAGCGCGGAACATTCAGTACTTC
>TRBJ1-6|-|-|TRBV7-8
CASSFMALDNSPLHF
TGTGCCAGCAGCTTTATGGCCCTAGATAATTCACCCCTCCACTTT
>TRBJ1-5|-|once|TRBV11-2
CASSRSDSSNQPQHF
TGTGCCAGCAGCCGTTCTGACAGTAGCAATCAGCCCCAGCATTTT
>TRBJ2-7|-|-|TRBV6-6
CASSFLYEQYF
TGTGCCAGCAGTTTCCTATACGAGCAGTACTTC
>TRBJ2-1|-|-|TRBV28
CASSWDNSYNEQFF
TGTGCCAGCAGTTGGGACAACTCCTACAATGAGCAGTTCTTC
>TRBJ2-2|TRBD1|-|TRBV2
CASSADRGLVTGELFF
TGTGCCAGCAGTGCGGACAGGGGGCTTGTCACCGGGGAGCTGTTTTTT
>TRBJ1-2|-|-|TRBV29-1
CSVESGGNSGYTF
TGCAGCGTTGAGAGCGGAGGGAATAGTGGTTACACCTTC
>TRBJ2-3|TRBD2|-|TRBV27
CASRLAVIADTQYF
TGTGCCAGCAGACTAGCGGTAATAGCAGATACGCAGTATTTT
>TRBJ2-5|-|-|TRBV2
CASSAGGDIFETQYF
TGTGCCAGCAGTGCGGGGGGCGACATTTTCGAGACCCAGTACTTC
>TRBJ2-5|TRBD1|-|TRBV10-3
CAIRARGRETQYF
TGTGCCATCAGGGCGAGGGGGCGGGAGACCCAGTACTTC
>TRBJ2-4|-|-|TRBV5-1
CASSLTGADIQYF
TGCGCCAGCAGCTTGACCGGGGCCGACATTCAGTACTTC
>TRBJ2-6|TRBD1|-|TRBV9
CASSRKTGSISGANVLTF
TGTGCCAGCAGCCGTAAGACAGGGAGCATCTCTGGGGCCAACGTCCTGACTTTC
>TRBJ1-1|-|-|TRBV5-1
CASSSRGNTEAFF
TGCGCCAGCAGCTCCAGGGGGAACACTGAAGCTTTCTTT
>TRBJ2-5|-|-|TRBV19
CASSKSTGYQETQYF
TGTGCCAGTAGTAAGTCAACAGGTTACCAAGAGACCCAGTACTTC
>TRBJ1-5|-|-|TRBV4-1
CASSAGGKQPQHF
TGCGCCAGCAGCGCCGGGGGTAAGCAGCCCCAGCATTTT
>TRBJ2-2|-|-|TRBV6-5
CASSSSGENTGELFF
TGTGCCAGCAGTTCGAGCGGAGAAAACACCGGGGAGCTGTTTTTT
>TRBJ2-3|TRBD2|-|TRBV6-1
CASRVSGASTDTQYF
TGTGCCAGCAGAGTTAGCGGGGCTAGCACAGATACGCAGTATTTT
>TRBJ1-5|-|-|TRBV7-6
CASTGEPTQPQHF
TGTGCCAGCACTGGGGAACCCACCCAGCCCCAGCATTTT
>TRBJ2-3|-|-|TRBV27
CASSLTRNSRDTQYF
TGTGCCAGCAGTTTGACGCGGAACTCCCGGGATACGCAGTATTTT
>TRBJ2-7|-|-|TRBV27
CASSLVGSEQYF
TGTGCCAGCAGTTTAGTGGGGAGCGAGCAGTACTTC
>TRBJ2-1|-|once|TRBV27
CASSRESSYNEQFF
TGTGCCAGCAGTAGGGAGAGCTCCTACAATGAGCAGTTCTTC
>TRBJ2-7|TRBD1|-|TRBV5-1
CASSDTGVGEQYF
TGCGCCAGCAGCGACACAGGGGTAGGGGAGCAGTACTTC
>TRBJ2-5|TRBD1|-|TRBV5-6
CASSLGTGQETQYF
TGTGCCAGCAGCCTAGGGACAGGGCAAGAGACCCAGTACTTC
>TRBJ2-7|-|-|TRBV27
CASRERGYEQYF
TGTGCCAGCAGGGAAAGGGGTTACGAGCAGTACTTC
>TRBJ2-7|-|-|TRBV5-4
CASSLEGVPREQYF
TGTGCCAGCAGCTTGGAGGGGGTACCTAGGGAGCAGTACTTC
>TRBJ2-1|-|-|TRBV7-2
CASSLVGGEQFF
TGTGCCAGCAGCTTAGTAGGAGGTGAGCAGTTCTTC
>TRBJ1-3|-|medium-sized|TRBV2
CASSQISGNTIYF
TGTGCCAGCAGCCAGATCTCTGGAAACACCATATATTTT
>TRBJ1-1|TRBD1|-|TRBV16
CASSLRTGRALGTEAFF
TGTGCCAGCAGCCTAAGGACAGGGAGGGCACTTGGCACTGAAGCTTTCTTT
>TRBJ1-4|TRBD1|-|TRBV5-1
CASSMGQSVGKLFF
TGCGCCAGCAGCATGGGACAGTCGGTAGGAAAACTGTTTTTT